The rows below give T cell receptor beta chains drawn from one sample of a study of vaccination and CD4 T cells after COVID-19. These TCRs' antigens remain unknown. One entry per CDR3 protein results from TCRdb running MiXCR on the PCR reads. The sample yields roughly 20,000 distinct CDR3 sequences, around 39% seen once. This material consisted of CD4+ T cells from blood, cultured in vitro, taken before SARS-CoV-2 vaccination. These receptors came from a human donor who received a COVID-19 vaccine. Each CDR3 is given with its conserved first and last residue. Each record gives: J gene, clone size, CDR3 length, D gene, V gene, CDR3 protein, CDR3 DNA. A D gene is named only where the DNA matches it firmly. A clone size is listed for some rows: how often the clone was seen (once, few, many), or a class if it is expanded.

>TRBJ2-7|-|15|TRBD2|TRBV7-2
CASSLASGGTYEQYF
TGTGCCAGCAGCTTGGCTAGCGGGGGGACCTACGAGCAGTACTTC
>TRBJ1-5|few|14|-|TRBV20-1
CSANRLGGSGPQHF
TGCAGTGCTAACCGTCTGGGCGGTTCGGGGCCCCAGCATTTT
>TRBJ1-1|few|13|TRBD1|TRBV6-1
CASTGQGSGEAFF
TGTGCCAGCACTGGACAGGGTTCTGGTGAAGCTTTCTTT
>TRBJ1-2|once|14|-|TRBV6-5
CASSYQGRGHGYTF
TGTGCCAGCAGTTACCAGGGGCGCGGCCATGGCTACACCTTC
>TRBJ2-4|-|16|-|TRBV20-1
CSARQPRRASKNIQYF
TGCAGTGCTAGACAACCTAGGAGGGCGAGCAAAAACATTCAGTACTTC
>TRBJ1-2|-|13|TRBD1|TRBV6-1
CAIRDRESGGYTF
TGTGCCATTCGAGACAGGGAATCGGGTGGCTACACCTTC
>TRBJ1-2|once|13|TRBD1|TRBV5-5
CASSFEQGYGYTF
TGTGCCAGCAGCTTTGAACAGGGGTATGGCTACACCTTC
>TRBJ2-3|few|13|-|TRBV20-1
CSARRLGLDTQYF
TGCAGTGCTAGGCGACTAGGATTGGATACGCAGTATTTT
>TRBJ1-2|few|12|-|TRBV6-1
CASSPRPYGYTF
TGTGCCAGCAGCCCTAGACCCTATGGCTACACCTTC
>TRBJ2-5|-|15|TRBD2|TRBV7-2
CASSLAAGGRETQYF
TGTGCCAGCAGCTTAGCAGCGGGGGGGCGAGAGACCCAGTACTTC
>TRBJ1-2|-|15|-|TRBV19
CASSIVDRPNYGYTF
TGTGCCAGTAGTATAGTCGACAGACCTAACTATGGCTACACCTTC
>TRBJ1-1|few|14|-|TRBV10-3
CAISENFQNTEAFF
TGTGCCATCAGTGAGAATTTTCAGAACACTGAAGCTTTCTTT
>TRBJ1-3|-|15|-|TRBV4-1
CASSRDVSSGNTIYF
TGCGCCAGCAGCCGGGACGTTAGCTCTGGAAACACCATATATTTT
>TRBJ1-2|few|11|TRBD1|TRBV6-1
CASRQGSGYTF
TGTGCCAGCAGACAGGGGTCGGGCTACACCTTC
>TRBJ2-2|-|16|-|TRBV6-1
CASSLRRRANTGELFF
TGTGCCAGCAGTCTACGACGTCGAGCGAACACCGGGGAGCTGTTTTTT
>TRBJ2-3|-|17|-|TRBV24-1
CATSDPHRRGGTDTQYF
TGTGCCACCAGTGATCCCCACAGGAGGGGGGGCACAGATACGCAGTATTTT
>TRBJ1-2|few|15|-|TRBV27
CATAGTETIRAGYTF
TGTGCCACGGCCGGGACGGAGACTATTAGGGCGGGCTACACCTTC
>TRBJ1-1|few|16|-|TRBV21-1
CASSDRDRKLNTEAFF
TGTGCCAGCAGCGACCGGGACAGAAAACTGAACACTGAAGCTTTCTTT
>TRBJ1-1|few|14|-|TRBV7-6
CASSAQGKGTEAFF
TGTGCCAGCTCGGCTCAGGGAAAGGGCACTGAAGCTTTCTTT
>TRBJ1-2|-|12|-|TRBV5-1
CASSLSSVGYTF
TGCGCCAGCAGCTTGTCATCAGTTGGCTACACCTTC
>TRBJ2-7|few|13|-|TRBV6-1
CASSDRLAYEQYF
TGTGCCAGCAGTGATCGACTCGCCTACGAGCAGTACTTC
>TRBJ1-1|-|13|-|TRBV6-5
CASSYLGFTEAFF
TGTGCCAGCAGTTACTTGGGGTTCACTGAAGCTTTCTTT
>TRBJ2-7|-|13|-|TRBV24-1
CATGGGALYEQYF
TGTGCCACCGGGGGGGGGGCTCTCTACGAGCAGTACTTC
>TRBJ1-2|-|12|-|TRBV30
CAWTHTNYGYTF
TGTGCCTGGACCCACACAAACTATGGCTACACCTTC
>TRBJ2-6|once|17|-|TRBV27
CASSPRSLTSGANVLTF
TGTGCCAGCAGTCCACGGTCCCTTACCTCTGGGGCCAACGTCCTGACTTTC
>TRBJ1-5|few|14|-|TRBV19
CASSNSWASQPQHF
TGTGCCAGTAGTAATAGTTGGGCAAGCCAGCCCCAGCATTTT
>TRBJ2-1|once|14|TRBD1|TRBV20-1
CSARRQGSVGEQFF
TGCAGTGCTAGAAGACAGGGAAGTGTCGGTGAGCAGTTCTTC
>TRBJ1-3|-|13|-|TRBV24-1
CATSPGSGNTIYF
TGTGCCACCTCCCCTGGGTCGGGAAACACCATATATTTT
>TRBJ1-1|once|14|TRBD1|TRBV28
CASSLQGGFTEAFF
TGTGCCAGCAGCTTACAGGGGGGCTTCACTGAAGCTTTCTTT
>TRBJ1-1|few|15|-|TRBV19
CASTSGYGWDTEAFF
-
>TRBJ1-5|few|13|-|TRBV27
CASSPEGNQPQHF
TGTGCCAGCAGCCCAGAAGGTAATCAGCCCCAGCATTTT
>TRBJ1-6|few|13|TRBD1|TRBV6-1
CASTDRVGSPLHF
TGTGCCAGCACCGACAGGGTCGGTTCACCCCTCCACTTT
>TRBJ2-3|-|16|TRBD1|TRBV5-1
CASSLGSGGAVDTQYF
TGCGCCAGCAGCTTGGGGTCAGGGGGTGCGGTAGATACGCAGTATTTT
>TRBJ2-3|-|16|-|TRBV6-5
CASSYAGPGGTDTQYF
TGTGCCAGCAGTTACGCGGGACCCGGTGGGACAGATACGCAGTATTTT
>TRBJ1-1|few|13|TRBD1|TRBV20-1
CSAATGRNTEAFF
TGCAGTGCGGCGACAGGGAGAAACACTGAAGCTTTCTTT
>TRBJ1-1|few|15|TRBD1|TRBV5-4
CASSLVGGANTEAFF
TGTGCCAGCAGCTTGGTAGGGGGCGCGAACACTGAAGCTTTCTTT
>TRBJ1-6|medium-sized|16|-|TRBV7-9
CASSLEEGHVSSPLHF
TGTGCCAGCAGCTTAGAAGAGGGGCATGTCAGTTCACCCCTCCACTTT
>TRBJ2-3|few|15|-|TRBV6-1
CASSLPTDLTDTQYF
TGTGCCAGCAGTCTCCCGACAGACCTCACAGATACGCAGTATTTT
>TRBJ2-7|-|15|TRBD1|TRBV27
CASSFGTGGSFEQYF
TGTGCCAGCAGTTTCGGGACAGGGGGATCTTTCGAGCAGTACTTC
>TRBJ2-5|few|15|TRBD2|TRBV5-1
CASSSGGGAVKTQYF
TGCGCCAGCAGCTCGGGCGGGGGGGCCGTTAAGACCCAGTACTTC
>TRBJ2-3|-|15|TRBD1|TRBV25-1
CASSDFRGNADTQYF
TGTGCCAGCAGTGACTTCAGGGGGAATGCAGATACGCAGTATTTT
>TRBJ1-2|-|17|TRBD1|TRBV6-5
CASSYSTPDRGGRGYTF
TGTGCCAGCAGTTACTCGACCCCCGACAGGGGCGGAAGAGGCTACACCTTC
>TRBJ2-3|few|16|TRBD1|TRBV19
CASTTGTGSGTDTQYF
TGTGCCAGTACCACCGGGACAGGGTCTGGCACAGATACGCAGTATTTT
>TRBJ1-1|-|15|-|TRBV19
CASSGLTRENTEAFF
TGTGCCAGTAGTGGACTAACCAGGGAGAACACTGAAGCTTTCTTT
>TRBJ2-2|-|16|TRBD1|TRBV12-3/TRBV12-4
CASSRTGPLLTGELFF
TGTGCCAGCAGTCGGACAGGACCCCTCTTGACCGGGGAGCTGTTTTTT
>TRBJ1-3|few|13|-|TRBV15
CATSRYSGNTIYF
TGTGCCACCAGCAGGTATTCTGGAAACACCATATATTTT
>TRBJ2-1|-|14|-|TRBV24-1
CATSVGGGNNEQFF
TGTGCCACCAGTGTAGGCGGGGGCAACAATGAGCAGTTCTTC
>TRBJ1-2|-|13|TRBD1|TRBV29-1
CSVTRGLAYGYTF
TGCAGCGTTACCAGGGGGCTCGCCTATGGCTACACCTTC
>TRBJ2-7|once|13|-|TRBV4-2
CASSRGTFNEQYF
TGTGCCAGCAGTCGCGGGACCTTCAACGAGCAGTACTTC
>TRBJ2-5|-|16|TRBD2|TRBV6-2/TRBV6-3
CASSARLAGGQETQYF
TGTGCCAGCAGTGCCCGACTAGCGGGGGGTCAAGAGACCCAGTACTTC
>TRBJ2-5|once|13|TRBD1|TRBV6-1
CASRGQGTEIQYF
TGTGCCAGCAGGGGACAGGGGACAGAGATCCAGTACTTC
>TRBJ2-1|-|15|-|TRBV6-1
CASSETGEGYNEQFF
TGTGCCAGCAGTGAAACAGGGGAGGGATACAATGAGCAGTTCTTC
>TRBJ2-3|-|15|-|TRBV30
CAWADDPAYTDTQYF
TGTGCCTGGGCAGATGACCCAGCATACACAGATACGCAGTATTTT
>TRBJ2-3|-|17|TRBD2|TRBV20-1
CSAQRASGGSNTDTQYF
TGCAGTGCCCAGCGGGCTAGCGGGGGGTCTAACACAGATACGCAGTATTTT